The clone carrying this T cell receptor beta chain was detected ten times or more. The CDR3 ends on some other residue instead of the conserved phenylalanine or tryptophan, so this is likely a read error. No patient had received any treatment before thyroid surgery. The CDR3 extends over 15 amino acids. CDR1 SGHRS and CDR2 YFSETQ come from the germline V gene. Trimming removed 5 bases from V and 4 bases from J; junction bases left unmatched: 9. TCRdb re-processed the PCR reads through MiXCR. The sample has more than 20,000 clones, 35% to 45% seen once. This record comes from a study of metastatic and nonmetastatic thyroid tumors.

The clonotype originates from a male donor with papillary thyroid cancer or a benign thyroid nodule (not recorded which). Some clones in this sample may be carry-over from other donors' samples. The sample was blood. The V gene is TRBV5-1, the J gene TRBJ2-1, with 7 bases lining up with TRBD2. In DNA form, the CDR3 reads TGCGCCAGCAGGTTAACCGGGACTACGTACAATGAGCAGTTCGTC. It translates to CASRLTGTTYNEQFV.